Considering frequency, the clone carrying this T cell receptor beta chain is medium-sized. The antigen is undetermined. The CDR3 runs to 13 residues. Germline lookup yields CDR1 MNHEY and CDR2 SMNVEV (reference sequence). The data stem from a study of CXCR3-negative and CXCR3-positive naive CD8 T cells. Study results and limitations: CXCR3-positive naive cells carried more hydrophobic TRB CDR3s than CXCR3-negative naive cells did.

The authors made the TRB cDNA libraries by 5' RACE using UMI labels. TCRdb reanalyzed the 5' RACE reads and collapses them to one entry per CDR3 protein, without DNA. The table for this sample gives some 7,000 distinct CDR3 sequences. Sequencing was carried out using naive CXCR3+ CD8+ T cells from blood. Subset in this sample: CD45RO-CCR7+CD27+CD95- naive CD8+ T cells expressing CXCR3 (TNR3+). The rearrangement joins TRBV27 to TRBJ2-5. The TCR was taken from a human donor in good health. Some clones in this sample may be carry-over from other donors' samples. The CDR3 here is CASSLARKETQYF.